Listed here is a single TCR beta chain. In its sample, this clone was seen a few times. Its cognate antigen has yet to be identified. Per-base qualities were not stored, and no clone one base away is much larger. The sample originates from a study of beta chain features in type 1 diabetes (dated 2018 in TCRdb). General notes on the study: Mean age, gender distribution, total cell number and subset yield did not differ between patients and healthy donors. Naive and central memory subsets were obtained from all 28 donors, but regulatory and stem cell-like memory subsets were isolated from only 8 patients and roughly eight healthy donors. Across all samples, approximately 100 million sorted cells were examined, and cell number per subset correlated strongly with RNA yield. The study compared the TCRB repertoires of sorted circulating CD4+ T cell subsets in recently diagnosed type 1 diabetes patients with those in matched healthy donors. What the study reported, not specific to this receptor: Because cDNA was sequenced instead of genomic DNA, activated cells with high expression could be over-represented, although the groups did not differ in activation or CD3 levels. A moderate but significant shortening of TCRB CDR3 length was observed in type 1 diabetes patients in all four CD4+ subsets. Fewer insertions and more nucleotide deletions at VDJ recombination sites were observed in patients with type 1 diabetes, implying thymic rearrangement abnormalities. Naive, central memory and regulatory TCRB repertoires appeared more similar among patients than among healthy donors. Shorter templates might have been favored by PCR, but patient and control samples were amplified and corrected together, so both groups would have been affected equally by any skew. Because the HLA sub-analyses included only small numbers of individuals, any influence of HLA type on TCRB rearrangement was left unresolved.

The entire amount of isolated RNA was reverse transcribed using the High Capacity cDNA Reverse Transcription Kit, so the sequenced TCRB transcripts were expressed ones. Deep immunoSEQ sequencing was applied to naive, central memory and regulatory T cell samples, giving an average of about 3.57 million total reads per sample. Sorted cells were lysed in RLT buffer and RNA was extracted with DNase-treated RNeasy Micro or Mini kits, depending on cell number. To prevent cross-contamination, each cell subset was processed individually, whereas patient and healthy donor samples were processed jointly. The immunoSEQ multiplex PCR was used to amplify TCRB sequences from cDNA, generating 87-bp fragments that spanned the CDR3 region. Sequencing of the amplicons was performed on the Illumina HiSeq platform. In the original analysis: Synthetic template baselines were used to correct PCR bias computationally, reads within Hamming distance 2 were collapsed, and singletons that could not be merged were discarded. Reads were aligned against IMGT so that V, D and J genes, CDR3 length and insertions or deletions at six rearrangement sites could be assigned. Within each subset, clonotype counts were normalized to sorted cell number, and only after that were true diversity and Gini coefficients computed with the tcR R package. The overlap coefficient, calculated on TCRB nucleotide sequences, was used to measure repertoire sharing. As a proxy for the pre-selection repertoire, out-of-frame TCRB sequences from naive cells were analyzed. TCRdb obtained this table from immuneACCESS and retained in-frame rearrangements with V and J assigned. These tables miss some clones; where compared with another copy, unresolved V genes account for less than half of the shortfall, and the remainder is unexplained. For V, J and clone size, that table is used; D and trimming come from the DNA. For this sample the table gives a few hundred thousand clones, of which around 9.9% were detected only once. The ten largest clones take up more than 0.015% of the sample.

A single peripheral blood draw of about 116 mL on average was collected from each donor into heparinised tubes. Using a panel that included CD45RO, CCR7, CD25, CD127, CD95 and CD27, naive, central memory, regulatory and stem cell-like memory CD4+ T cells were sorted on a BD FACSAria II. Every sorted population had a purity above 95%. PBMCs were separated immediately by Lymphoprep density gradient centrifugation and were stained directly, without being cultured. So that batch effects would be minimized, each experiment stained and sorted samples in pairs, pairing one healthy donor with one patient. Trimming takes 1 base from V and 7 bases from J, and the germline ends sit 11 bases apart. CDR1 and CDR2, looked up from the germline V gene, are SGHTA and FQGNSA. Taken from cysteine to phenylalanine, the CDR3 has 14 residues. Only the CDR3 part of the read is kept: 42 bases, read in frame from the first base.

Sequencing used naive CD4+ T cells from blood. The cell subset or site label corresponds to: true naive CD4+ T cells. The V gene is TRBV7-2 and the J gene is TRBJ1-5; a tentative D call is TRBD1 (5 bases match). The receptor comes from a man aged 30 to 45 with type 1 diabetes. The CDR3 region reads CASSLGGDMQPQHF. The nucleotide sequence reads as follows: TGTGCCAGCAGCTTAGGGGGGGATATGCAGCCCCAGCATTTT.